This T cell receptor (beta chain) was retrieved from a study of patients and donors after allogeneic stem cell transplantation. One entry per CDR3 protein, called by TCRdb with MiXCR from the RT-PCR reads. The table lists about 88,000 distinct CDR3 sequences, roughly 48% of them singletons. Trimming cost V 4 bases and J 7 bases; bases outside gene matches: 9. The CDR3 has 16 amino acids. Germline V gene lookup returns CDR1 SGDLS and CDR2 YYNGEE. The chain uses TRBV9 and TRBJ2-2; TRBD2 aligns across 11 bases. Source material: blood, either unsorted or a sorted T cell fraction (not recorded which). This clonotype was sampled from a human donor who was either an allogeneic HSCT recipient or a stem cell or donor lymphocyte infusion donor (not recorded which). It is not recorded whose cells these are; they may come from a transplant donor. CDR3 in amino acids: CASSLRPSGRLGELFF. CDR3 sequence (DNA): TGTGCCAGCAGCTTACGACCTAGCGGGAGGCTCGGGGAGCTGTTTTTT.